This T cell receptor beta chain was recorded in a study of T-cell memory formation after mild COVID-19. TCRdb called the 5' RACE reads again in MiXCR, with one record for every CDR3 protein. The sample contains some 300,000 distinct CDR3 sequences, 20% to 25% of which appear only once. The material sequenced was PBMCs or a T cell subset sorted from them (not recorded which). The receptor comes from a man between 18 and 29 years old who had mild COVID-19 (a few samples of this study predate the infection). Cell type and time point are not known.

This CDR3 reads CASSRARNMNTEAFF. The CDR3 nucleotides are TGTGCCAGCAGCCGGGCGCGGAACATGAACACTGAAGCTTTCTTT. The chain carries TRBV11-2 and TRBJ1-1, with D unresolved. V lost 5 bases and J 0 bases, leaving 13 bases between the germline ends. Germline CDR1 and CDR2: SGHAT and FQNNGV. The CDR3 contains 15 residues.